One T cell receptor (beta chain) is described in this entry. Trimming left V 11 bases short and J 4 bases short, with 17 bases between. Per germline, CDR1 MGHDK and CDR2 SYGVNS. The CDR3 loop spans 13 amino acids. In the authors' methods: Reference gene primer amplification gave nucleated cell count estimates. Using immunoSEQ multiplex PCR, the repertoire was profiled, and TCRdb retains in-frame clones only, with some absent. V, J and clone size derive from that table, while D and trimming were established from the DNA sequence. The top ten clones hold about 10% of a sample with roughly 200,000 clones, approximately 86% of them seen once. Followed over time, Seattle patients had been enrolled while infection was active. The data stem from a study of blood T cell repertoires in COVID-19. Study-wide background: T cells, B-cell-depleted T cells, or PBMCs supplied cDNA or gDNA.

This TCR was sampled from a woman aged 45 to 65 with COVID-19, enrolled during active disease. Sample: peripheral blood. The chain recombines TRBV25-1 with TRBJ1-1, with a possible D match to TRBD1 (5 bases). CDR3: CASTGGVGTEAFF. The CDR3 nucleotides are TGTGCCTCTACCGGGGGGGTGGGCACTGAAGCTTTCTTT.